This T cell receptor (beta chain) was sequenced for a study of T cell responses to AZD1222 COVID-19 vaccine. Study-level results: Across the whole spike, CD4 TCRs peaked at regions 160-218 and 743-854. Spike-specific TCR breadth and depth both grew after two AZD1222 doses.

Notes on this clone: Its antigen remains unknown.

The repertoire was sequenced with immunoSEQ multiplex PCR; TCRdb's copy has only in-frame clones and lacks some. The sample includes 130,000 to 150,000 clones, 92% of them seen just once. Germline-derived CDR1 and CDR2 are MNHEY and SMNVEV (reference sequence). The CDR3 spans 13 residues. The V end was cut by 6 bases, the J end by 2 bases, with 10 bases between. The sequence was collected from an adult in good health. This sequence joins TRBV27 and TRBJ1-2; D gene ambiguous. Specimen: peripheral blood, collected on day 0 of AZD1222 vaccination. The CDR3 loop reads CASSTNRNYGYTF. The CDR3 region has the DNA TGTGCCAGCAGCACAAATCGGAACTATGGCTACACCTTC.